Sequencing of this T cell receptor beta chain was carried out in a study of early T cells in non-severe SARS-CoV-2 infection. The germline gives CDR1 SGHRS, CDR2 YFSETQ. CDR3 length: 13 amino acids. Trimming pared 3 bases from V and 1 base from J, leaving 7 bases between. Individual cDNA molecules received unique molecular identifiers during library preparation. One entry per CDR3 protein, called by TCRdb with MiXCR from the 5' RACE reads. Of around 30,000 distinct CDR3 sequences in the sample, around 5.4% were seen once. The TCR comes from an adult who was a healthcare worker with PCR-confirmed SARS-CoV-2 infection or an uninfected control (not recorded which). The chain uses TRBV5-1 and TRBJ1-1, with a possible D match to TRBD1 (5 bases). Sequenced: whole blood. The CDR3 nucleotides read TGCGCCAGCAGCTGGACACCGAACACTGAAGCTTTCTTT. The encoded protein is CASSWTPNTEAFF.